These T cell receptor beta chains were read from a single sample in a study of control samples from healthy donors and cancer patients. Clones were read by immunoSEQ multiplex PCR, and TCRdb kept only the in-frame ones, dropping some. The data hold 150,000 to 200,000 clones, with about 92% observed a single time. Sequencing input: blood. These receptors were collected from a man aged 25-45 years in good health. Each CDR3 is given with its conserved first and last residue. D genes are given only for firm matches. Part of the rows lack a size; the others show once, few, many or a class for expanded clones.

TRBV19	TRBJ2-3	-	TRBD2	15	CASNPRLAGVDTQYF	TGTGCCAGTAATCCGAGACTAGCGGGAGTCGATACGCAGTATTTT
TRBV6-2/TRBV6-3	TRBJ2-6	-	-	13	CASSYGGANVLTF	TGTGCCAGCAGTTACGGTGGGGCCAACGTCCTGACTTTC
TRBV28	TRBJ2-7	-	-	15	CASSFSTVRPYEQYF	TGTGCCAGCAGTTTTTCCACGGTACGACCCTACGAGCAGTACTTC
TRBV12-5	TRBJ2-2	-	-	15	CASGPNRVDTGELFF	TGTGCTAGTGGACCCAACAGGGTAGACACCGGGGAGCTGTTTTTT
TRBV18	TRBJ1-4	-	-	16	CASSPEQGIIGEKLFF	TGTGCCAGCTCACCTGAACAGGGAATAATCGGTGAAAAACTGTTTTTT
TRBV11-2	TRBJ1-2	-	-	14	CASSPRGAVAGYTF	TGTGCCAGCAGCCCCCGGGGGGCGGTTGCTGGCTACACCTTC
TRBV5-4	TRBJ2-7	-	-	14	CASSSDITPYEQYF	TGTGCCAGCAGCTCCGACATAACCCCCTACGAGCAGTACTTC
TRBV10-3	TRBJ1-4	once	TRBD1	16	CAISPSEGQGDEKLFF	TGTGCCATCAGTCCAAGTGAGGGACAGGGGGATGAAAAACTGTTTTTT
TRBV6-6	TRBJ1-1	-	-	15	CASRHWATGSTEAFF	TGTGCCAGCAGACATTGGGCAACAGGGTCCACTGAAGCTTTCTTT
TRBV5-1	TRBJ1-5	-	TRBD1	14	CASSLGTGNQPQHF	TGCGCCAGCAGCTTGGGGACAGGTAATCAGCCCCAGCATTTT
TRBV9	TRBJ2-3	-	-	13	CASGSGRADTQYF	TGTGCCAGCGGATCGGGGCGGGCCGATACGCAGTATTTT
TRBV14	TRBJ2-7	few	TRBD1	15	CASSQGWTGSYEQYF	TGTGCCAGCAGCCAAGGTTGGACAGGCTCCTACGAGCAGTACTTC
TRBV6-6	TRBJ1-1	-	-	15	CASSHAAGKNTEAFF	TGTGCCAGCAGCCACGCCGCAGGCAAGAACACTGAAGCTTTCTTT
TRBV10-3	TRBJ2-1	-	-	11	CATNSAHEQFF	TGTGCCACCAATAGCGCCCATGAGCAGTTCTTC
TRBV2	TRBJ2-5	once	-	14	CASSERGPQETQYF	TGTGCCAGCAGTGAACGCGGGCCACAAGAGACCCAGTACTTC
TRBV4-3	TRBJ1-4	-	-	17	CASSQGRKDATNEKLFF	TGCGCCAGCAGCCAAGGCCGAAAAGATGCAACTAATGAAAAACTGTTTTTT
TRBV5-6	TRBJ1-4	-	TRBD1	15	CASSLDRGRDEKLFF	TGTGCCAGCAGCTTGGACAGGGGGCGAGACGAAAAACTGTTTTTT
TRBV7-8	TRBJ1-4	-	TRBD1	17	CASSTGTGKTTNEKLFF	TGTGCCAGCAGCACAGGGACAGGAAAGACAACTAATGAAAAACTGTTTTTT
TRBV19	TRBJ2-5	-	TRBD2	12	CASSSGGETQYF	TGTGCCAGTAGTAGCGGGGGAGAGACCCAGTACTTC
TRBV24-1	TRBJ2-5	-	TRBD1	15	CATSNPGQGKETQYF	TGTGCCACCTCCAACCCGGGACAGGGCAAAGAGACCCAGTACTTC
TRBV27	TRBJ1-6	-	-	12	CASRGGRSPLHF	TGTGCCAGCAGAGGGGGGAGGTCACCCCTCCACTTT
TRBV5-1	TRBJ1-2	-	-	16	CASSPSGTQNNYGYTF	TGCGCCAGCAGCCCATCCGGGACGCAGAATAACTATGGCTACACCTTC
TRBV10-3	TRBJ2-7	once	-	15	CAISQSGQVAYEQYF	TGTGCCATCAGTCAGTCGGGTCAGGTTGCCTACGAGCAGTACTTC
TRBV2	TRBJ1-4	once	-	10	CASSEGKLFF	TGTGCCAGCAGTGAGGGAAAACTGTTTTTT
TRBV28	TRBJ2-3	once	TRBD2	16	CASSSTSGPSTDTQYF	TGTGCCAGCAGTTCTACTAGCGGTCCTAGCACAGATACGCAGTATTTT
TRBV7-8	TRBJ1-6	-	-	15	CASSLGAMNGSPLHF	TGTGCCAGCAGCTTGGGGGCGATGAACGGTTCACCCCTCCACTTT
TRBV23-1	TRBJ2-5	-	TRBD1	16	CASSPLRDRAQETQYF	TGCGCCAGCAGTCCCCTCCGGGACAGGGCCCAAGAGACCCAGTACTTC
TRBV5-1	TRBJ2-3	-	TRBD1	16	CASSLGGQGSTDTQYF	TGCGCCAGCAGCTTGGGGGGACAGGGCAGCACAGATACGCAGTATTTT
TRBV2	TRBJ1-5	-	-	14	CASSGGQPNQPQHF	TGTGCCAGCAGTGGAGGGCAGCCAAATCAGCCCCAGCATTTT
TRBV29-1	TRBJ1-1	few	TRBD1	14	CSVEDRTGFTEAFF	TGCAGCGTTGAAGATCGGACAGGATTCACTGAAGCTTTCTTT
TRBV27	TRBJ1-5	-	-	16	CASSPRPGTGVGTQHF	TGTGCCAGCAGTCCTAGACCCGGGACGGGGGTAGGGACCCAGCATTTT
TRBV6-5	TRBJ2-3	-	-	14	CASREDRTTDTQYF	TGTGCCAGCAGGGAGGATAGAACCACAGATACGCAGTATTTT
TRBV6-2/TRBV6-3	TRBJ1-6	few	-	15	CASSLIRGGNSPLHF	TGTGCCAGCAGTTTAATCAGGGGAGGAAATTCACCCCTCCACTTT
TRBV24-1	TRBJ2-1	once	TRBD2	16	CATSDLGGSAYNEQFF	TGTGCCACCAGTGATTTGGGCGGGAGCGCCTACAATGAGCAGTTCTTC
TRBV7-9	TRBJ1-2	-	-	16	CASSLAALNRGYGYTF	TGTGCCAGCAGCTTAGCCGCGTTGAACCGGGGCTATGGCTACACCTTC
TRBV5-4	TRBJ2-2	-	TRBD1	16	CASSSMEQGYNGELFF	TGTGCCAGCAGCTCAATGGAACAGGGGTACAACGGGGAGCTGTTTTTT
TRBV5-1	TRBJ2-5	-	TRBD2	14	CASAVGTSKETQYF	TGCGCCTCAGCAGTAGGGACTAGCAAAGAGACCCAGTACTTC
TRBV11-1	TRBJ2-7	-	TRBD1	15	CASSPGTGGKHEQYF	TGTGCCAGCAGCCCTGGGACAGGGGGGAAACACGAGCAGTACTTC
TRBV5-5	TRBJ2-7	-	TRBD1	15	CASSSTGQVSYEQYF	TGTGCCAGCAGCTCGACGGGACAGGTGTCCTACGAGCAGTACTTC
TRBV28	TRBJ1-3	-	-	15	CASSSQDYSGNTIYF	TGTGCCAGCAGTTCCCAAGACTACTCTGGAAACACCATATATTTT
TRBV2	TRBJ2-1	-	TRBD2	13	CASSGSGRNEQFF	TGTGCCAGCAGTGGGAGCGGGAGAAATGAGCAGTTCTTC
TRBV30	TRBJ2-7	-	-	11	CAWSGAKRAYF	TGTGCCTGGAGTGGGGCCAAGCGGGCGTACTTC
TRBV6-6	TRBJ2-1	-	-	11	CATGTVNEQFF	TGTGCAACAGGGACGGTGAATGAGCAGTTCTTC
TRBV11-2	TRBJ2-5	-	TRBD2	16	CASSLGGSGGQETQYF	TGTGCCAGCAGCTTAGGAGGTAGCGGGGGTCAAGAGACCCAGTACTTC
TRBV5-5	TRBJ1-4	-	-	14	CASSLGGALQKLFF	TGTGCCAGCAGCTTGGGGGGGGCGCTTCAAAAACTGTTTTTT
TRBV7-2	TRBJ1-5	-	-	12	CASSPGYQPQHF	TGTGCCAGCAGCCCCGGATATCAGCCCCAGCATTTT
TRBV5-5	TRBJ1-2	-	TRBD1	16	CASSLLGQGADYGYTF	TGTGCCAGCAGCCTCTTGGGACAGGGGGCGGACTATGGCTACACCTTC
TRBV28	TRBJ2-7	-	-	15	CASSFWGKRTDEQYF	TGTGCCAGCAGTTTTTGGGGGAAAAGGACAGACGAGCAGTACTTC
TRBV6-5	TRBJ1-2	few	-	15	CASGPGSTSNYGYTF	TGTGCCAGTGGGCCGGGGAGCACCAGTAACTATGGCTACACCTTC
TRBV28	TRBJ2-3	-	-	16	CASSLSQSGGTDTQYF	TGTGCCAGCAGTTTATCTCAGTCAGGGGGCACAGATACGCAGTATTTT